This T cell receptor beta chain is drawn from a study of blood T cell repertoires in COVID-19. The V segment lost 5 bases and the J segment 4 bases; nucleotides outside the gene matches: 6. This CDR3 spans 13 amino acids. Germline CDR1 and CDR2: GTSNPN and SVGIG (reference sequence). This clone showed up many times. Assay: immunoSEQ multiplex PCR; the TCRdb copy retains only in-frame clones and omits some. This sample has just over 95,000 clones; approximately 81% occur once, and the top ten carry 4.1%. This chain links TRBV30 with TRBJ1-2; 8 bases are a match to TRBD1. The TCR comes from a man between 60 and 75 years old with acute or convalescent COVID-19. Sequenced material: peripheral blood. The CDR3 DNA is TGTGCCTGGTTATCAGGGGGCGTCTATGGCTACACCTTC. It encodes CAWLSGGVYGYTF.